The subject of this entry is one T cell receptor (beta chain). The table came from immunoSEQ multiplex PCR; TCRdb's copy has only in-frame clones and leaves some out. The sample includes fewer than 250,000 clones, 85% to 95% of them seen just once. The record originates from a study of T cell responses to AZD1222 COVID-19 vaccine. CDR1 and CDR2 from the germline V gene are MDHEN and SYDVKM. The CDR3 length is 13 residues. V was shortened by 3 bases and J by 8 bases, with 13 bases between the two germline ends. This clonotype was obtained from an adult in good health. The chain carries TRBV28 and TRBJ1-1, with D maybe TRBD1 (6 bases). The specimen comprised peripheral blood, sampled on day 0 of MenACWY control vaccination. The CDR3 sequence is CASSFVGAVEAFF. As DNA, the CDR3 is TGTGCCAGCAGTTTTGTGGGGGCGGTGGAAGCTTTCTTT.